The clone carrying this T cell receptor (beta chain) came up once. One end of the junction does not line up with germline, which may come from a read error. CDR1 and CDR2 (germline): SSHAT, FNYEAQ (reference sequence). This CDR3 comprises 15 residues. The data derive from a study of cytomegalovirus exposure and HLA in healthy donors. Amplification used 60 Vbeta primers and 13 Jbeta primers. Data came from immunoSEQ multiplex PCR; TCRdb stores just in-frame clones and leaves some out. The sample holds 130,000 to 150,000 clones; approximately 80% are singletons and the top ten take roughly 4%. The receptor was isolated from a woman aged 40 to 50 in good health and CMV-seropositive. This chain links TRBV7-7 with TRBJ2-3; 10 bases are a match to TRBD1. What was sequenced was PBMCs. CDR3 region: CASSFGTGGTDTQYF. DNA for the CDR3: TGTGCTAGCAGCTTCGGGACAGGGGGCACAGATACGCAGTATTTT. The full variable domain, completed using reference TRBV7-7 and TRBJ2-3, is GAGVSQSPRYKVTKRGQDVTLRCDPISSHATLYWYQQALGQGPEFLTYFNYEAQPDKSGLPSDRFSAERPEGSISTLTIQRTEQRDSAMYRCASSFGTGGTDTQYFGPGTRLTVL.